This T cell receptor (beta chain) stems from a study of blood T cell repertoires in COVID-19. In the study's own analysis: The assay estimated nucleated cells by amplifying reference gene primers. Method: immunoSEQ multiplex PCR; TCRdb's copy keeps in-frame clones and lacks some. The DNA was the basis for D and trimming; V, J and clone size are from that table. The repertoire consists of roughly 260,000 clones, with about 87% occurring once and the leading ten covering approximately 2.4%. The age range of participants was about 18 to 95 years, with residence in about two dozen US areas. The CDR3 runs 14 residues. The V gene's germline CDR1 is SGHDN and CDR2 FVKESK. Trimming removed 1 base at V and 6 bases at J, with 10 bases between.

The TCR originated in a woman in her 30s with acute COVID-19. This sequence joins TRBV14 and TRBJ1-5; D might be TRBD1 (6 bases). The sample taken for sequencing was PBMCs or T cells enriched from blood (not recorded which). CDR3 sequence reads: CASSQAGAGQPQHF. The CDR3 DNA reads TGTGCCAGCAGCCAAGCAGGGGCGGGTCAGCCCCAGCATTTT.